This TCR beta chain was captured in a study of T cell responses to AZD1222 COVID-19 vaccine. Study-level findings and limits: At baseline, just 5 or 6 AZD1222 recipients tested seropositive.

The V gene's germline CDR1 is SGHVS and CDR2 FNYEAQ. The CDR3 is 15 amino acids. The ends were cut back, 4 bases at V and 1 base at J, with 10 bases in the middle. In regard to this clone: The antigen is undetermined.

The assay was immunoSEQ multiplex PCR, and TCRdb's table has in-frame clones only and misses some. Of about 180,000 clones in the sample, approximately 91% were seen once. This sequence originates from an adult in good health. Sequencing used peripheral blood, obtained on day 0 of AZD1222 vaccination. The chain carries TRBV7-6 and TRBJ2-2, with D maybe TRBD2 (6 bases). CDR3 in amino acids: CASSSPSVNTGELFF. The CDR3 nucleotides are TGTGCCAGCAGCTCGCCTAGCGTGAACACCGGGGAGCTGTTTTTT.